Listed here are 4 T cell receptor beta chains from one sample, sequenced in a study of T cell repertoires in cytomegalovirus infection. Which antigens these TCRs recognize remains unknown. TCRdb re-called the reads with MiXCR, one entry per CDR3 protein. The sample includes 830,000 or so distinct CDR3 sequences, approximately 32% of them seen just once. The specimen was cultured CD8+ T cells from PBMCs, collected from culture after CMV antigen stimulation. Receptor source: a human donor in good health (CMV status not recorded). Some clones in this sample may be carry-over from other donors' samples.

The sample holds a few counts of this clonotype. The chain combines TRBV12-3 or TRBV12-4 with TRBJ1-3; D ambiguous. The CDR3 length is 11 residues. Trimming stripped 5 bases from V and 6 bases from J, with 5 bases between. The CDR3 region has the DNA TGTGCCAGCAGTCCCCTAAACACCATATATTTT. Translation gives CASSPLNTIYF.

This clonotype was seen more than once but under ten times. The rearrangement joins TRBV7-6 to TRBJ1-2; possible D gene TRBD1, 6 bases. CDR1 is SGHVS and CDR2 is FNYEAQ in the germline V gene. This CDR3 is 20 amino acids long. Trimming pared 4 bases from V and 4 bases from J, leaving 31 bases between. The CDR3: CASSSRPGEDYLPLGYGYTF. CDR3 nucleotides: TGTGCCAGCAGCTCACGCCCAGGGGAGGACTACTTACCCCTTGGCTATGGCTACACCTTC.

This clonotype occurred many times. This chain connects TRBV7-2 to TRBJ1-1, with D perhaps matching TRBD1 (6 bases). Trimming removed 5 bases at V and 6 bases at J, with 19 bases between. Germline V gene lookup returns CDR1 SGHTA and CDR2 FQGNSA. The CDR3 is made up of 15 amino acids. The CDR3, as DNA: TGTGCCAGCAGCCGAGGTGAGGGGGAGTTCGCTGAAGCTTTCTTT. This gives the protein CASSRGEGEFAEAFF.

This chain links TRBV6-8 with TRBJ1-1; D is ambiguous. V was clipped by 5 bases and J by 6 bases, with 13 bases between them. The length of the CDR3 is 13 residues. Germline V gene sequence: CDR1 MNHGY, CDR2 SAAAGT. CDR3 amino acids: CASSPSVIAEAFF. Written as DNA, the CDR3 is TGTGCCAGCAGTCCCTCTGTTATCGCTGAAGCTTTCTTT.